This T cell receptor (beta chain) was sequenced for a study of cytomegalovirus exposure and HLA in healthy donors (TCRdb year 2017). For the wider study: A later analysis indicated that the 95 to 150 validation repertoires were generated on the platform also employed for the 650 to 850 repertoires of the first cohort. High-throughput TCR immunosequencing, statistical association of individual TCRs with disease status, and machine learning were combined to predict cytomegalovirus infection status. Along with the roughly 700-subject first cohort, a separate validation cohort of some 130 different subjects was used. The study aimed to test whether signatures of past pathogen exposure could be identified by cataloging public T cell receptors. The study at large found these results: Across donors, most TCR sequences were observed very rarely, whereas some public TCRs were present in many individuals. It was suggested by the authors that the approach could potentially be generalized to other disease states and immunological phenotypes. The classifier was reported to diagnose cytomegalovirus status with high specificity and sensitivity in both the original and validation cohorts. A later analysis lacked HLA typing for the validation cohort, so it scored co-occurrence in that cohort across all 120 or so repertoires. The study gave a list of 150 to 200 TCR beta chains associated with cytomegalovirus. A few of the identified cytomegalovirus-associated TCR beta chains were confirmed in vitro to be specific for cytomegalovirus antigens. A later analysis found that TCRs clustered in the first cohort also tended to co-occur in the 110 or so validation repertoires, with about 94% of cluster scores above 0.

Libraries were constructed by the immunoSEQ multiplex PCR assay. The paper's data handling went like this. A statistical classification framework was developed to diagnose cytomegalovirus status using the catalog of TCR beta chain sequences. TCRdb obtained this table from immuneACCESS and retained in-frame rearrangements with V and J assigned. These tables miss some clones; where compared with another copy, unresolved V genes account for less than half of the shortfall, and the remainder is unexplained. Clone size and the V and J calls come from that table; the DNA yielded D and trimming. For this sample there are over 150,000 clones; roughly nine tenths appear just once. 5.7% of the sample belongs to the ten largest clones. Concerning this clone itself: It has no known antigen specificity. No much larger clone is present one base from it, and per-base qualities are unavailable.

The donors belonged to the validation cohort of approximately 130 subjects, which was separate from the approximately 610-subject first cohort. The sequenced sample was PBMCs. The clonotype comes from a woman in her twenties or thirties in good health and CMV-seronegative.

In nucleotide form, the sequence is TGTGCCAGCAGCCCTAATACAGATACGCAGTATTTT. It codes for CASSPNTDTQYF. The chain uses TRBV4-2 and TRBJ2-3, with the identity of the D gene unclear. The CDR3 runs 12 residues from the cysteine to the phenylalanine. Only the CDR3 DNA is retained, 36 bases long and in frame from the first base. The CDR1 and CDR2 encoded by the germline V gene are LGHNA and YNFKEQ. V loses 4 bases, J loses 3 bases, and the germline ends lie 5 bases apart.